Below, 19 T cell receptor beta chains from the same sample are listed, as sequenced in a study of response to subunit inactivated influenza vaccine. TCRdb analysed the RT-PCR reads with MiXCR anew, one entry per CDR3 protein. The sample has approximately 500,000 distinct CDR3 sequences; under 15% are singletons. This sample comprised PBMCs from blood, obtained 45 days after vaccination. These TCRs come from a man between 50 and 59 years old who received an inactivated influenza vaccine.

This sequence joins TRBV6-2 or TRBV6-3 and TRBJ2-2; D remains unclear. Germline V gene lookup returns CDR1 MNHEY and CDR2 SVGEGT. The CDR3 is made up of 15 amino acids. The V and J ends lost 4 bases and 4 bases respectively, with 13 bases between them. The CDR3 sequence: CASSLASRGTGELFF. The CDR3 nucleotides are TGTGCCAGCAGTTTGGCGTCCCGAGGCACCGGGGAGCTGTTTTTT.

The gene calls are TRBV9 and TRBJ2-3; D not certain. The germline V gene has CDR1 SGDLS and CDR2 YYNGEE. The CDR3 consists of 14 residues. Trimming stripped 4 bases from V and 2 bases from J, with 11 bases between. The DNA of the CDR3 is TGTGCCAGCAGCCCCCGTACCCACACAGATACGCAGTATTTT. It yields the protein CASSPRTHTDTQYF.

V is TRBV7-3 and J is TRBJ2-3, with D tentatively TRBD1 (6 bases). The V end was cut by 5 bases, the J end by 6 bases, with 18 bases between. The CDR3 totals 15 residues. Germline V lookup: CDR1 SGHTA, CDR2 FQGTGA. The DNA for the CDR3 is TGTGCCAGCAGCCTAAGCCCAGGGACAATTGATACGCAGTATTTT. The encoded protein is CASSLSPGTIDTQYF.

This clonotype has just a few counts. The J gene is TRBJ1-3, the V gene TRBV5-1; TRBD1 is a possible D gene (6 bases). V lost 0 bases and J 4 bases, leaving 17 bases between the germline ends. Germline assignment: CDR1 SGHRS and CDR2 YFSETQ. The CDR3 length is 17 residues. The CDR3 region is CASSLAGGRSYGNTIYF. The CDR3 nucleotides are TGCGCCAGCAGCTTGGCGGGGGGGCGAAGTTACGGAAACACCATATATTTT.

The sample holds many counts of this clonotype. V is TRBV4-3 and J is TRBJ1-2, with 9 bases aligning to TRBD1. V shed 0 bases and J 4 bases; nucleotides not matched to a gene: 3. Looked up from germline, CDR1 is LGHNA and CDR2 is YSLEER. The CDR3 consists of 15 residues. The CDR3 coding sequence is TGCGCCAGCAGCCAAGATACAGGGGGCGCCTATGGCTACACCTTC. It translates to CASSQDTGGAYGYTF.

This clonotype came up many times. At one of its ends the junction is not consistent with the germline gene, which may arise from a read error. The chain couples TRBV5-1 to TRBJ1-5; tentative D call: TRBD1 (6 bases). The CDR3 covers 14 residues. The germline CDR1 and CDR2 sequences are SGHRS and YFSETQ. The CDR3 here is CASSLQGGNQPQHF. For the CDR3, the DNA is TGTGCCAGCAGTTTACAGGGAGGCAATCAGCCCCAGCATTTT. The whole variable domain, filled in from reference TRBV5-1 and TRBJ1-5, reads KAGVTQTPRYLIKTRGQQVTLSCSPISGHRSVSWYQQTPGQGLQFLFEYFSETQRNKGNFPGRFSGRQFSNSRSEMNVSTLELGDSALYLCASSLQGGNQPQHFGDGTRLSIL.

This clonotype has only a few counts. The chain has TRBV5-5 and TRBJ2-3; 10 bases align to TRBD2. V lost 0 bases, J lost 0 bases, and 1 base stayed unmatched. The CDR3 totals 16 residues. Looked up from germline, CDR1 is SGHKS and CDR2 is YYEKEE (reference sequence). CDR3 region: CASSLATSGSTDTQYF. As DNA, the CDR3 is TGTGCCAGCAGCTTGGCGACTAGCGGGAGCACAGATACGCAGTATTTT.

CDR3 in DNA: TGTGCCAGCAGCTGGCAACCCGGGACTAGCGGGGAAAACACAGATACGCAGTATTTT. Translating gives CASSWQPGTSGENTDTQYF. This chain links TRBV7-8 with TRBJ2-3, with TRBD2 identical over 13 bases. V trimming: 4 bases; J trimming: 2 bases; junction bases outside the gene matches: 12. The CDR3 loop spans 19 amino acids. Per the germline V gene, CDR1 is SGHVS and CDR2 is FQNEAQ.

J is TRBJ1-2 and V is TRBV20-1; no clear D. Germline V gives CDR1 DFQATT, CDR2 SNEGSKA (reference sequence). Trimming stripped 6 bases from V and 3 bases from J, with 5 bases between. The CDR3 sequence is 10 residues long. The CDR3 is CSAADYGYTF. CDR3 sequence (DNA): TGCAGTGCGGCTGACTATGGCTACACCTTC.

A few counts support this clonotype. The genes are TRBV9 and TRBJ1-6, with TRBD1 identical over 9 bases. The CDR3 has 18 amino acids. The ends lost 4 bases at V and 3 bases at J; junction bases unmatched: 11. In germline, CDR1 is SGDLS, CDR2 YYNGEE. The CDR3 DNA reads TGTGCCAGCAGCCCTTCCGGGACAGGGAACCTCTATAATTCACCCCTCCACTTT. This gives the protein CASSPSGTGNLYNSPLHF. The entire variable domain, with the rest obtained from reference TRBV9 and TRBJ1-6, is as follows: DSGVTQTPKHLITATGQRVTLRCSPRSGDLSVYWYQQSLDQGLQFLIQYYNGEERAKGNILERFSAQQFPDLHSELNLSSLELGDSALYFCASSPSGTGNLYNSPLHFGNGTRLTVT.

The chain links TRBV7-2 to TRBJ2-2; 7 nucleotides match TRBD1. CDR3 length equals 15 residues. Germline CDR1 SGHTA, CDR2 FQGNSA. V lost 6 bases and J lost 4; bases outside the gene matches: 8. This CDR3 is CASSYRQGVTGELFF. The CDR3 DNA sequence: TGTGCCAGCAGTTATCGACAGGGCGTCACCGGGGAGCTGTTTTTT.

In this sample, this clonotype turned up many times. V is TRBV5-6 and J is TRBJ2-1; D gene uncertain. V lost 1 base and J 3 bases, leaving 14 bases between the germline ends. This CDR3 has 16 amino acids. CDR1 and CDR2 from the germline V gene are SGHDT and YYEEEE. Here the CDR3 reads CASSLSVTVIYNEQFF. The DNA of the CDR3 is TGTGCCAGCAGCTTGAGTGTAACAGTGATCTACAATGAGCAGTTCTTC.

This clonotype was found a few times. The chain joins TRBV2 to TRBJ2-5; TRBD2 matches 7 bases. Germline CDR1 SNHLY, CDR2 FYNNEI. The junction had 3 bases not matched to a gene; V was cut back by 7 bases and J by 1 base. The CDR3 extends over 13 amino acids. CDR3 sequence (DNA): TGTGCCAGCAAGCCTAGCGGCCAAGAGACCCAGTACTTC. Protein: CASKPSGQETQYF.

The chain is built from TRBV7-8 and TRBJ2-1, with D unclear. CDR3 length: 13 residues. Germline loops: CDR1 SGHVS, CDR2 FQNEAQ. V was shortened by 3 bases and J by 6 bases, with 9 bases between the two germline ends. The CDR3 protein is CASSFGRLNEQFF. The CDR3 DNA reads as TGTGCCAGCAGCTTTGGACGGCTCAATGAGCAGTTCTTC.

This clonotype was observed at least ten times. This sequence joins TRBV5-6 and TRBJ2-7; unclear D gene. The germline CDR1 and CDR2 sequences are SGHDT and YYEEEE. This CDR3 comprises 12 residues. V gave up 8 bases and J gave up 7 bases, with 16 bases separating them. The CDR3, as DNA: TGTGCCAGACCGAGCTCCAAGAGGGAGCAGTACTTC. Protein product: CARPSSKREQYF.

Only a few counts were recorded for this clonotype. V usage is TRBV4-3 and J usage is TRBJ2-2, with D maybe TRBD2 (6 bases). Trimming took off 2 bases at V and 3 bases at J, with 10 bases between the two ends. Germline CDR1 reads LGHNA; CDR2 reads YSLEER. There are 15 residues in the CDR3. The CDR3 reads CASSQTGLYTGELFF. CDR3 sequence (DNA): TGCGCCAGCAGCCAAACGGGACTGTACACCGGGGAGCTGTTTTTT.

The gene calls are TRBV3-1 and TRBJ2-1; perhaps TRBD1 as D (5 bases). The V gene's germline CDR1 is LGHDT and CDR2 YNNKEL (reference sequence). The germline V and J ends were trimmed by 0 bases and 0 bases, with 12 bases remaining between them. This CDR3 has 17 amino acids. CDR3 in amino acids: CASSQELTVSSYNEQFF. CDR3 bases: TGTGCCAGCAGCCAAGAATTGACAGTTAGCTCCTACAATGAGCAGTTCTTC.

This clonotype was observed at least ten times. V usage is TRBV20-1 and J usage is TRBJ1-6; D might be TRBD1 (5 bases). CDR1 DFQATT and CDR2 SNEGSKA come from the germline V gene (reference sequence). This CDR3 region has 16 residues. Trimming left V 1 base short and J 6 bases short, with 16 bases between. The CDR3, as DNA: TGCAGTGCTAGAGTGTTTGCGGGACCGAGTAATTCACCCCTCCACTTT. Amino acids: CSARVFAGPSNSPLHF.

This clonotype was counted between two and nine times. The J gene is TRBJ1-2, the V gene TRBV7-2, with D perhaps matching TRBD1 (5 bases). The CDR3 consists of 16 residues. Germline-derived CDR1 and CDR2 are SGHTA and FQGNSA. Between the trimmed V and J ends, which lost 5 bases and 0 bases, there was a span of 16 bases. The CDR3 loop reads CASSPVWGSSNYGYTF. CDR3 in DNA: TGTGCCAGCAGCCCCGTTTGGGGGTCCTCTAACTATGGCTACACCTTC.